This TCR beta chain was found in a study of shared clonotypes between healthy human individuals (dated by TCRdb to about 2020). As for the study more broadly: A few men and a couple of women, aged 18 to 49 years, made up the cohort. Each donor's leukapheresis produced roughly between roughly 0.85 and 9 billion PBMCs. For each donor, three plates each were used for CD4 naive and CD4 memory, two plates were used for CD8 naive, and one plate was used for CD8 memory. To increase sequencing depth and limit assay-specific biases, TCR repertoire library preparation and sequencing were carried out by different laboratories using diverse techniques. To estimate repertoire size and how much clonotype sharing occurs between individuals, the study deeply sequenced the blood TCR repertoires of five or six healthy adults.

Based on the germline V gene, the CDR1 and CDR2 sequences are SGHRS and YFSETQ. Counted from cysteine to phenylalanine, this CDR3 has 15 amino acids. The DNA shown is the 45-base CDR3, in frame from base 1. V is cut by 5 bases and J by 5 bases, and the space between the germline ends is 19 bases. TCR CDR3 regions were amplified from genomic DNA by multiplex PCR using the deep immunoSEQ assay. For each cell subset, the extracted genomic DNA was distributed evenly across all wells of several immunoSEQ 96-well plates, and each plate served as one replicate. For sorted subsets, roughly 0.2 ug genomic DNA, equal to some 30,000 T cell genomes, was loaded into each replicate PCR. The purified libraries were quantified using a Qubit 3.0 fluorometer, sized with a Bioanalyzer 2100, and then quantified again using the KAPA Library Quantification kit. Each immunoSEQ 96-well plate was sequenced on its own single-read 150-cycle Illumina NextSeq 550 flow cell. As for the authors' bioinformatics: The immunoSEQ output contained only junctional sequences without quality scores, so filtering could not match that applied to full-length reads. To assign V/J genes and CDR3, sequences were annotated using PyIR, a Python wrapper for IgBLAST v1.9, with IMGT germline references. Reads were filtered out if the reads had weak V/J assignments (E-value above 1e-6), no CDR3, stop codons, out-of-frame junctions, or ambiguous translated residues. V3J clonotypes were defined by identical inferred V gene, J gene, and CDR3 amino acid sequence. The percentage overlap between two repertoires was calculated by dividing the number of shared unique clonotypes by the size of the smaller repertoire. RTK rarefaction, the Chao1 estimator, and Recon v2.1 estimates of unobserved clonotypes were used to assess repertoire richness. Generation probabilities were computed with OLGA for all TCRbeta clonotypes obtained by the gDNA method from several donors. In its TCRdb copy, this immuneACCESS table keeps in-frame sequences only and misses some clones. Where compared with another copy, unresolved V genes explain less than half of these, and the others have no known cause. The V and J calls and clone size were taken over from that table, and D and trimming were inferred from the DNA. The sample contains over 850,000 clones, approximately 80% of them found a single time. More than 0.5% of the sample is held by the ten biggest clonotypes.

As regards this clone: Its specific antigen is unknown. Base qualities were left out, and no much larger clone turns up one base away.

Beyond this particular receptor, the publication reports: Clonotypes shared by all four sorted-subset donors showed higher generation probabilities than non-shared clonotypes. Pairwise subsampling indicated that sequencing depth was expected to affect the degree of clonotype sharing among donors. When four donors were compared, the shared fraction of clonotypes was 5% to 6.5% for naive CD4, 3.5% to 4% for naive CD8, more than 2% for memory CD4, and about 0.36% for memory CD8. Even with the large sequencing depth, rarefaction of the sorted-subset datasets indicated that sequencing was incomplete. Larger estimated clonotype richness was generally found for naive subsets than for memory subsets. Only blood was sampled, and tissue TCR repertoires likely differ from those in blood. The genetic and exposure-history diversity represented was limited by the small number of donors.

The donors were healthy, HIV-negative adults with no recently reported acute infections or vaccinations. Every donor was a Caucasian adult residing in Nashville, Tennessee, USA. Magnetic negative selection was used to enrich CD4+ T cells, after which naive cells were positively selected on CD45RA and the negative fraction became the memory subset. Blood was obtained by leukapheresis, after which PBMCs were separated by Ficoll-Histopaque density gradient centrifugation and cryopreserved in liquid nitrogen vapor phase. Purity and quantity of every magnetically sorted T cell population were checked by analytical flow cytometry. From each sorted fraction, genomic DNA was isolated and quantified by UV absorbance on a Nanodrop 2000c.

Input material: memory CD4+ T cells from PBMCs. The cell subset or site label of this sample denotes: CD45RA-negative fraction. This sequence originates from a man between 18 and 35 years old in good health. Some clones in this sample may be carry-over from other donors' samples. In this chain, TRBV5-1 is recombined with TRBJ2-5; the D element could tentatively be TRBD1 or TRBD2, as 5 bases agree for each. The encoded CDR3 is CASSFGTAGRETQYF. DNA sequence: TGCGCCAGCAGTTTTGGGACCGCGGGCAGGGAGACCCAGTACTTC.